Listed below are T cell receptor beta chains from one sample, sequenced in a study of blood T cell repertoires in COVID-19. Using immunoSEQ multiplex PCR, the repertoire was profiled, and TCRdb retains in-frame clones only, with some absent. The table shows roughly 150,000 clones, with 70% to 90% occurring only once. Specimen: peripheral blood. The receptors originated from a man aged 55 to 70 with acute or convalescent COVID-19. Each CDR3 is given without its conserved first and last residue. Not every row has a clone size; where given, it reads once, few, many or a size class.

>TRBJ1-2|TRBV11-3|.|13
ASSLGPAFLYGYT
>TRBJ1-1|TRBV2|.|13
ASSEDQGWNTEAF
>TRBJ1-1|TRBV19|.|10
ASSEVDTEAF
>TRBJ2-7|TRBV24-1|.|14
ATRAGGNPGPYEQY
>TRBJ2-1|TRBV6-5|.|9
ATMTGIEQF
>TRBJ1-4|TRBV6-5|.|13
ASSYKGGANEKLF
>TRBJ1-2|TRBV2|.|12
ASRGDRGLYGYT
>TRBJ1-5|TRBV9|.|12
ASSLEGAGQPQH
>TRBJ2-7|TRBV10-3|.|14
AISATTRGGSYEQY
>TRBJ2-7|TRBV19|.|10
ASSMLGHEQY
>TRBJ1-1|TRBV18|.|13
ASSLGTAQNTEAF
>TRBJ2-3|TRBV2|once|15
ASSEPAELSSTDTQY
>TRBJ1-4|TRBV30|.|12
AWNYGGRNEKLF
>TRBJ1-2|TRBV5-1|.|12
ASSLGRSNYGYT
>TRBJ2-7|TRBV27|.|15
ASSRRSTGASDYEQY
>TRBJ2-7|TRBV11-2|once|12
ASSLDQLVGEQY
>TRBJ1-2|TRBV19|.|14
ASSIRTGTGDYGYT
>TRBJ1-1|TRBV3-1/TRBV3-2|.|11
ASSQVGPGGAF
>TRBJ1-5|TRBV21-1|.|20
ASSKAPTPLGAGTGGNQPQH
>TRBJ2-3|TRBV19|.|12
ASSSGVSTDTQY
>TRBJ1-1|TRBV19|.|13
ASSIARYGATEAF
>TRBJ2-1|TRBV24-1|.|11
ATGGQNYNEQF
>TRBJ2-3|TRBV5-4|once|12
ASGPGRDLGTQY
>TRBJ2-1|TRBV5-1|.|11
ASSYGSGGEQF
>TRBJ1-5|TRBV6-6|.|10
ASSYPFQPQH
>TRBJ1-1|TRBV2|.|10
ASKGTGAEAF
>TRBJ2-7|TRBV20-1|.|9
SAIQGYEQY
>TRBJ2-7|TRBV5-1|once|14
ASSSHAGGSSYEQY
>TRBJ1-6|TRBV3-1/TRBV3-2|.|15
ASSSGTGGTLGSPLH
>TRBJ1-1|TRBV5-1|.|13
ASSLDGQGGTEAF
>TRBJ1-2|TRBV3-1/TRBV3-2|.|11
ASGRTGVYGYT
>TRBJ2-1|TRBV2|.|12
ASGERGGDNEQF
>TRBJ1-2|TRBV3-1/TRBV3-2|.|13
ASSETGGAYGGYT
>TRBJ2-1|TRBV19|.|14
ASNLLAGGLYNEQF
>TRBJ2-7|TRBV7-2|once|13
ASSLVGTGSNEQY
>TRBJ2-3|TRBV9|.|16
ASSGEGSSGLNTDTQY
>TRBJ1-5|TRBV27|.|10
ASSFLNQPQH
>TRBJ2-3|TRBV3-1/TRBV3-2|.|14
ASSPRTSGVTDTQY
>TRBJ2-1|TRBV14|.|13
ASSRTSGTNNEQF
>TRBJ1-2|TRBV6-1|.|11
ASRGGANYGYT
>TRBJ1-5|TRBV6-2/TRBV6-3|.|11
ASSRYSNQPQH
>TRBJ1-6|TRBV11-2|few|13
ASSLGGTGVSPLH
>TRBJ1-2|TRBV30|.|16
AWSVMRGFVYPSHGYT
>TRBJ1-5|TRBV6-5|.|12
ASSTQGPNQPQH
>TRBJ2-7|TRBV3-1/TRBV3-2|.|12
ASSQRTATYEQY
>TRBJ2-7|TRBV27|.|14
ASSYALGAPLYEQY
>TRBJ1-3|TRBV19|.|14
ASSIAPGQGGNTIY
>TRBJ2-5|TRBV2|.|12
ASNLQGPGETQY
>TRBJ1-2|TRBV7-2|.|12
ASTLDTGDYGYT
>TRBJ2-7|TRBV6-4|few|12
AAGTVFFPNEQY
>TRBJ2-7|TRBV6-2/TRBV6-3|.|15
ASSTNRDRSLSYEQY
>TRBJ1-3|TRBV24-1|few|12
ATRPDSTGNTIY